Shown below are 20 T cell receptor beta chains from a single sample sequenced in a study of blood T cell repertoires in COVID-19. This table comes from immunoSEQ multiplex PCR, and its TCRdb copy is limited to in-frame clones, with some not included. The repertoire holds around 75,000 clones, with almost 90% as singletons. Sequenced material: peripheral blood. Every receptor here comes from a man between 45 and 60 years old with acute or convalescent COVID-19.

This chain's CDR3 is CASSGPGPNTEAFF. CDR3 nucleotide sequence: TGTGCCTCTAGCGGGCCCGGTCCCAACACTGAAGCTTTCTTT. The rearrangement joins TRBV10-3 to TRBJ1-1; D gene unclear. With 11 bases removed from V and 2 bases from J, the gap between germline ends came to 18 bases. Germline V gene sequence: CDR1 ENHRY, CDR2 SYGVKD. The CDR3 runs to 14 residues.

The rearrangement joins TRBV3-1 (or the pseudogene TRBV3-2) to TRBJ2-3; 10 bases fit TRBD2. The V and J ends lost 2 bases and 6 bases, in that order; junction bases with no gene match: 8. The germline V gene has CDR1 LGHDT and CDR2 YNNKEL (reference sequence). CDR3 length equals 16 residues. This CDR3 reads CASSQSRLAGGDTQYF. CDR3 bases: TGTGCCAGCAGCCAATCCCGACTAGCGGGTGGGGATACGCAGTATTTT.

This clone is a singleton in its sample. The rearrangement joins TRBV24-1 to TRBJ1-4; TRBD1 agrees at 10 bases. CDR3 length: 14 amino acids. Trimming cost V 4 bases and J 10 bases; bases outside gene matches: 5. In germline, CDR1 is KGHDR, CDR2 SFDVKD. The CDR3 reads CATSDRDRGGKLFF. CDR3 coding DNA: TGTGCCACCAGTGACCGGGACAGGGGCGGAAAACTGTTTTTT.

CDR3: CASSVLQAHYGYTF. CDR3 nucleotide sequence: TGTGCCAGCAGCGTTCTACAGGCGCACTATGGCTACACCTTC. The rearrangement links TRBV9 to TRBJ1-2; TRBD1 is a possible D gene (5 bases). Trimming took off 2 bases at V and 3 bases at J, with 11 bases between the two ends. The CDR3 has 14 residues. In germline, CDR1 is SGDLS, CDR2 YYNGEE.

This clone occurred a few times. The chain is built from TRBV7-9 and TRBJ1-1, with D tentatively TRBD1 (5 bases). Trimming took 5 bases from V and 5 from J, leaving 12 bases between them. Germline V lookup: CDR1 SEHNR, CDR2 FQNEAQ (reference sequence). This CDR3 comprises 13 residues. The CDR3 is CASSPPGGTEAFF. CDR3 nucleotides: TGTGCCAGCAGCCCCCCGGGGGGGACTGAAGCTTTCTTT.

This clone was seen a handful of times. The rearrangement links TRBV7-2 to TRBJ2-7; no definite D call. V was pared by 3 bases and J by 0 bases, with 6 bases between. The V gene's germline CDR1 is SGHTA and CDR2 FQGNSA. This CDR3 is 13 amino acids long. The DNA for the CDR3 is TGTGCCAGCAGCTTGGAGATCTCCTACGAGCAGTACTTC. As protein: CASSLEISYEQYF.

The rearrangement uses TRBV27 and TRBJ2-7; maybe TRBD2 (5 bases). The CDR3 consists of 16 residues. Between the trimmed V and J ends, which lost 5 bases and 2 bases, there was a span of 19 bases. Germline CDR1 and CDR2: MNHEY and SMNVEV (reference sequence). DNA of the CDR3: TGTGCCAGCAGTCTGAGTAGCGCCCAATTTCCCTACGAGCAGTACTTC. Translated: CASSLSSAQFPYEQYF.

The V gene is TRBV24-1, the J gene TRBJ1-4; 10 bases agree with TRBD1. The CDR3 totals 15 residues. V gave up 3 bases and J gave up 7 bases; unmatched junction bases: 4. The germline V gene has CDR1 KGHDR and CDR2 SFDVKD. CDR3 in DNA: TGTGCCACCAGTGATGACAGGGGGCGCCGTGAAAAACTGTTTTTT. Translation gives CATSDDRGRREKLFF.

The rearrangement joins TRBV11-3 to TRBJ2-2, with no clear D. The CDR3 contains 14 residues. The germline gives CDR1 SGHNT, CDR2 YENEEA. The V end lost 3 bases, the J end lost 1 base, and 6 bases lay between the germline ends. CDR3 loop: CASSLRQNTGELFF. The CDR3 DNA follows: TGTGCCAGCAGCTTGAGGCAGAACACCGGGGAGCTGTTTTTT.

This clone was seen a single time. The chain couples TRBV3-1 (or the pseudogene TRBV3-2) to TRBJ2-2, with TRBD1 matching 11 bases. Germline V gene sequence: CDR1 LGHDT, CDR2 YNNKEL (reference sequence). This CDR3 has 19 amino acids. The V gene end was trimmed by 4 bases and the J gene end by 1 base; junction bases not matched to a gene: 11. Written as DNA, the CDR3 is TGTGCCAGCAGCCCTCAAGTGGACAGGGGGCGTTTGAACACCGGGGAGCTGTTTTTT. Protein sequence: CASSPQVDRGRLNTGELFF.

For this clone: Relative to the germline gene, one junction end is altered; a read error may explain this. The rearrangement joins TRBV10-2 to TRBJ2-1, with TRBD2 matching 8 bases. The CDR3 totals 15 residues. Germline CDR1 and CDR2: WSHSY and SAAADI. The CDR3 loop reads CASNPKGTSYSEQFF. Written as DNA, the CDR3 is TGCGCCAGCAACCCAAAGGGGACTAGTTACAGTGAGCAGTTCTTC.

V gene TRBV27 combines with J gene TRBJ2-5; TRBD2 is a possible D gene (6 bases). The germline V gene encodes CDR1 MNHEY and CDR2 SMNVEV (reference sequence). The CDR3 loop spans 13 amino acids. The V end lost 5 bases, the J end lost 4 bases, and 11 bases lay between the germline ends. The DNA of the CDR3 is TGTGCCAGCAGTCCGTCAGCGGGAGAGACCCAGTACTTC. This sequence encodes CASSPSAGETQYF.

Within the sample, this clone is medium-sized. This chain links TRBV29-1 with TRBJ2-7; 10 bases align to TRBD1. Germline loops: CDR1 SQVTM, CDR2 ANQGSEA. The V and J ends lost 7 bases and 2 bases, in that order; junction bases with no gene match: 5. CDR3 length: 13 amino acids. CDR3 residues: CSAGQGGAYEQYF. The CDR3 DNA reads TGCAGCGCTGGACAGGGGGGTGCCTACGAGCAGTACTTC.

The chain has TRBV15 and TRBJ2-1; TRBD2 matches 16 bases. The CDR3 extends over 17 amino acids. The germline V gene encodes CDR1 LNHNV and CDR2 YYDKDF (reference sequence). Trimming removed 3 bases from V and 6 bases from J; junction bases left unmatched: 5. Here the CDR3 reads CATSSGTSGRAVNEQFF. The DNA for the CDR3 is TGTGCCACCAGCAGCGGGACTAGCGGGAGGGCGGTCAATGAGCAGTTCTTC.

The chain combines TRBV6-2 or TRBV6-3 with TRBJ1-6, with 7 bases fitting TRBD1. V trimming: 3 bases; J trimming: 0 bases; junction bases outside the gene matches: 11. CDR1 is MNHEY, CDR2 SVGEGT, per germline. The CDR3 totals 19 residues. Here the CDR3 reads CASSYKGTAQSSYNSPLHF. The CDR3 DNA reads TGTGCCAGCAGTTATAAGGGGACAGCACAGAGCTCCTATAATTCACCCCTCCACTTT.

CDR3 loop: CASSLTGGPLGTQYF. The CDR3 DNA follows: TGTGCCAGCAGCTTAACAGGAGGGCCTCTTGGGACCCAGTACTTC. V and J are TRBV7-8 and TRBJ2-5, with D possibly matching TRBD2 (6 bases). Germline CDR1 is SGHVS and CDR2 is FQNEAQ. The CDR3 is 15 amino acids. Trimming removed 2 bases from V and 7 bases from J, with 17 bases in between.

Here the CDR3 DNA reads TGTGCCAGCTCACCAGGCGGTTTAAATGAGCAGTTCTTC. Its translation is CASSPGGLNEQFF. The gene calls are TRBV18 and TRBJ2-1; D not certain. This CDR3 has 13 residues. Germline loops: CDR1 KGHSH, CDR2 LQKENI. Trimming removed 2 bases at V and 7 bases at J, with 9 bases between. The full variable domain, its missing parts supplied by reference TRBV18 and TRBJ2-1, is NAGVMQNPRHLVRRRGQEARLRCSPMKGHSHVYWYRQLPEEGLKFMVYLQKENIIDESGMPKERFSAEFPKEGPSILRIQQVVRGDSAAYFCASSPGGLNEQFFGPGTRLTVL.

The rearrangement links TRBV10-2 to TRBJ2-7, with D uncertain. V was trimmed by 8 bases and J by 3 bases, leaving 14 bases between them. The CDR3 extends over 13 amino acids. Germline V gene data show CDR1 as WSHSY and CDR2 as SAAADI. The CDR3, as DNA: TGCGCCAGCGCGTTCGAGATAAACTACGAGCAGTACTTC. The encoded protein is CASAFEINYEQYF.

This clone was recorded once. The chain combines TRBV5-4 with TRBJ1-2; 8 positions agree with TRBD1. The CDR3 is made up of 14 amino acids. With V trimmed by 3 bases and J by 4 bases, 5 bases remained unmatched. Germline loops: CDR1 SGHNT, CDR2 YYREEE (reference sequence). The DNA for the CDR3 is TGTGCCAGCAGCTCGAGGACAGGGATCTATGGCTACACCTTC. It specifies CASSSRTGIYGYTF.

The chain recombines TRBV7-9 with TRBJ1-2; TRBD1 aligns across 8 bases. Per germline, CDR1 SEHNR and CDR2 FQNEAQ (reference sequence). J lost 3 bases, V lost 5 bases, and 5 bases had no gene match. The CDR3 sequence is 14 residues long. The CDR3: CASSLSTGDYGYTF. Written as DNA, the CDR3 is TGTGCCAGCAGCCTATCGACAGGGGACTATGGCTACACCTTC. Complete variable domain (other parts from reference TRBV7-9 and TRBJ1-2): DTGVSQNPRHKITKRGQNVTFRCDPISEHNRLYWYRQTLGQGPEFLTYFQNEAQLEKSRLLSDRFSAERPKGSFSTLEIQRTEQGDSAMYLCASSLSTGDYGYTFGSGTRLTVV.